Sequencing of this T cell receptor (beta chain) was carried out in a study of early T cells in non-severe SARS-CoV-2 infection. Study summary: Bulk RNA from unsorted whole blood was sequenced; chains were unpaired.

Each cDNA molecule carried a unique molecular identifier. One entry per CDR3 protein results from TCRdb running MiXCR on the 5' RACE reads. Seen here are some 26,000 distinct CDR3 sequences, roughly 4.4% observed once, and the top ten hold 9.5% to 12%. The germline V gene has CDR1 DFQATT and CDR2 SNEGSKA (reference sequence). This CDR3 is built from 12 residues. Trimming pared 3 bases from V and 6 bases from J, leaving 12 bases between. This clonotype was observed many times. The sample was whole blood. The receptor comes from an adult who was a healthcare worker with PCR-confirmed SARS-CoV-2 infection or an uninfected control (not recorded which). The chain recombines TRBV20-1 with TRBJ2-7; no clear D. CDR3 DNA: TGCAGTGCTAGTTCTTTGATCCCCGAGCAGTACTTC. It yields the protein CSASSLIPEQYF.